The 20 T cell receptor beta chains reported below all come from one sample, sequenced in a study of cytomegalovirus exposure and HLA in healthy donors. Amplification used 60 Vbeta primers and 13 Jbeta primers. Using immunoSEQ multiplex PCR, the repertoire was profiled, and TCRdb retains in-frame clones only, with some absent. The sample has about 250,000 clones; about 90% are singletons. Source material: PBMCs. The source is a girl aged 2-10 years in good health and CMV-seronegative.

The chain couples TRBV6-5 to TRBJ2-1; 9 nucleotides line up with TRBD1. Germline V gene data show CDR1 as MNHEY and CDR2 as SVGAGI. This CDR3 is 16 amino acids long. Unmatched junction bases numbered 7, after V lost 0 bases and J lost 7 bases. In DNA, the CDR3 is TGTGCCAGCAGTTACTCCGGGACAGGGCCGGGGAATGAGCAGTTCTTC. It yields the protein CASSYSGTGPGNEQFF.

This chain joins TRBV30 and TRBJ1-2; 7 nucleotides align to TRBD1. The CDR3 spans 12 residues. The germline CDR1 and CDR2 sequences are GTSNPN and SVGIG (reference sequence). The trim removed 4 bases at V and 4 bases at J, leaving 3 bases unmatched. The CDR3 protein is CAWTGGGYGYTF. CDR3 bases: TGTGCCTGGACAGGGGGAGGCTATGGCTACACCTTC.

In regard to this clone: At one end the junction does not follow the germline gene, possibly because of a read error. Other DNA sequences in the sample encode the same CDR3. The J gene is TRBJ1-1, the V gene TRBV7-6; 7 bases are shared with TRBD1. The germline V gene has CDR1 SGHVS and CDR2 FNYEAQ. The CDR3 covers 18 residues. Here the CDR3 DNA reads TGTGCCAGCAGCCCACTCCTATCAGGGGGGATGTTAGGCACTGAGGCTTTCTTT. Its protein product is CASSPLLSGGMLGTEAFF.

The V gene is TRBV28, the J gene TRBJ1-4, with 10 bases fitting TRBD1. The CDR3 extends over 14 amino acids. In germline, CDR1 is MDHEN, CDR2 SYDVKM. V was clipped by 8 bases and J by 8 bases; unmatched bases: 8. CDR3 sequence reads: CASGPTGGSEKLFF. CDR3 bases: TGTGCCAGCGGGCCGACAGGGGGCTCAGAAAAACTGTTTTTT.

V gene TRBV2 combines with J gene TRBJ1-3, with 8 bases identical to TRBD1. J lost 4 bases, V lost 6 bases, and 5 bases had no gene match. The CDR3 consists of 14 residues. Germline assignment: CDR1 SNHLY and CDR2 FYNNEI. The CDR3: CASRGGTGGNTIYF. The DNA of the CDR3 is TGTGCCAGCAGAGGAGGGACAGGCGGAAACACCATATATTTT. Full variable domain (rest looked up from reference TRBV2 and TRBJ1-3): EPEVTQTPSHQVTQMGQEVILRCVPISNHLYFYWYRQILGQKVEFLVSFYNNEISEKSEIFDDQFSVERPDGSNFTLKIRSTKLEDSAMYFCASRGGTGGNTIYFGEGSWLTVV.

The V and J genes are TRBV10-3 and TRBJ1-2, with 10 positions matching TRBD1. This CDR3 is 13 amino acids long. Germline assignment: CDR1 ENHRY and CDR2 SYGVKD. The trim removed 11 bases at V and 5 bases at J, leaving 8 bases unmatched. The CDR3 DNA reads TGTGCCCCCGGGACAGGGGAATTATATGGCTACACCTTC. It specifies CAPGTGELYGYTF.

V and J are TRBV30 and TRBJ1-1; perhaps TRBD1 as D (6 bases). Germline CDR1 is GTSNPN and CDR2 is SVGIG (reference sequence). This CDR3 has 15 amino acids. Trimming shortened V by 3 bases and J by 0 bases, and 14 bases separated the two germline ends. The CDR3 is CAWRHPGTMNTEAFF. The DNA for the CDR3 is TGTGCCTGGAGACATCCAGGGACAATGAACACTGAAGCTTTCTTT.

Only a few counts were recorded for this clone. The CDR3 bases are TGTGCCAGCAGTCTCACTTTAGGGGGGGCCGGGGAGCTGTTTTTT. It codes for CASSLTLGGAGELFF. This sequence joins TRBV27 and TRBJ2-2, with D tentatively TRBD2 (7 bases). The V end was cut by 5 bases, the J end by 6 bases, with 16 bases between. The germline V gene encodes CDR1 MNHEY and CDR2 SMNVEV (reference sequence). The CDR3 runs to 15 residues.

For the CDR3, the DNA is TGTGCTAGTGGTTTGGCGACTAGCGCTAGCTCCTACGAGCAGTACTTC. Translation: CASGLATSASSYEQYF. This chain uses TRBV12-5 with TRBJ2-7; 8 positions agree with TRBD2. The CDR3 extends over 16 amino acids. The germline gives CDR1 LGHNT, CDR2 FRNRAP. The V gene end was trimmed by 1 base and the J gene end by 0 bases; junction bases not matched to a gene: 5.

J is TRBJ2-7 and V is TRBV2; D is perhaps TRBD2 (7 bases). From germline, CDR1 is SNHLY and CDR2 FYNNEI. CDR3 length: 16 amino acids. Trimming pared 2 bases from V and 3 bases from J, leaving 17 bases between. The CDR3 reads CASSELGGTTFYEQYF. The CDR3 nucleotides are TGTGCCAGCAGTGAACTGGGGGGGACAACCTTCTACGAGCAGTACTTC.

This chain connects TRBV5-1 to TRBJ2-7, with TRBD2 matching 7 bases. The V gene end was trimmed by 0 bases and the J gene end by 5 bases; junction bases not matched to a gene: 8. The CDR3 length is 15 residues. Germline V gene sequence: CDR1 SGHRS, CDR2 YFSETQ. The CDR3 nucleotides are TGCGCCAGCAGCTTGGACCGGCGGGAGAGGGACGAGCAGTACTTC. As protein: CASSLDRRERDEQYF.

The rearrangement uses TRBV11-2 and TRBJ2-4, with D maybe TRBD1 (6 bases). Deletions cut 1 base from V and 7 bases from J, with 11 bases between. This CDR3 contains 14 residues. From germline, CDR1 is SGHAT and CDR2 FQNNGV. The CDR3 region is CASSLGGPGNIQYF. The CDR3, as DNA: TGTGCCAGCAGCTTAGGGGGGCCGGGGAACATTCAGTACTTC.

The gene calls are TRBV19 and TRBJ2-2; 10 nucleotides line up with TRBD2. The CDR3 is 16 residues long. After removal of 5 bases from V and 2 bases from J, the junction contained 5 bases not matched to a gene. Germline V gene lookup returns CDR1 LNHDA and CDR2 SQIVND (reference sequence). In nucleotides, the CDR3 is TGTGCCAGTAGTGTGCTAGCGGGGGCAAACACCGGGGAGCTGTTTTTT. Its translation: CASSVLAGANTGELFF.

The J gene is TRBJ2-5, the V gene TRBV19; 11 bases match TRBD1. V lost 6 bases to trimming and J lost 7 bases; unmatched junction nucleotides: 4. CDR1 is LNHDA, CDR2 SQIVND, per germline (reference sequence). The CDR3 has 13 amino acids. As DNA, the CDR3 is TGTGCCAGTAGCGGACAGGGGGCGCGGACCCAGTACTTC. This codes for CASSGQGARTQYF.

This sequence joins TRBV29-1 and TRBJ2-7; possibly TRBD2 for D (5 bases). V shed 4 bases and J shed 7 bases, with 17 bases lying between them. This CDR3 is 13 amino acids long. Germline V gives CDR1 SQVTM, CDR2 ANQGSEA. The CDR3 spells CSVGQSRAGEQYF. Here the CDR3 DNA reads TGCAGCGTTGGGCAGTCGAGGGCCGGGGAGCAGTACTTC.

The rearrangement joins TRBV11-2 to TRBJ2-1; TRBD2 might be the D (6 bases). V lost 2 bases and J 3 bases, leaving 11 bases between the germline ends. This CDR3 is built from 15 residues. Germline V CDR1 and CDR2: SGHAT, FQNNGV. For the CDR3, the DNA is TGTGCCAGCAGCTTACAAGGGAGGAACTACAATGAGCAGTTCTTC. Its protein is CASSLQGRNYNEQFF.

The chain has TRBV27 and TRBJ1-1; D unclear. V lost 5 bases and J 1 base, leaving 23 bases between the germline ends. Per germline, CDR1 MNHEY and CDR2 SMNVEV (reference sequence). The CDR3 runs 18 residues. The CDR3 sequence is CASSPLFEGEGGNTEAFF. DNA for the CDR3: TGTGCCAGCAGTCCCCTCTTTGAGGGTGAAGGAGGGAACACTGAAGCTTTCTTT.

About this clone itself: Mismatch with germline at one junction end may stem from a read error. This rearrangement joins TRBV30 to TRBJ2-7, with TRBD2 identical over 7 bases. From germline, CDR1 is GTSNPN and CDR2 SVGIG (reference sequence). This CDR3 has 15 amino acids. Here the CDR3 reads CAWGVKSGAIYEQYF. In DNA form, the CDR3 reads TGTGCCTGGGGTGTTAAGAGCGGGGCGATCTACGAGCAGTACTTC.

V is TRBV29-1 and J is TRBJ2-7; 8 positions match TRBD2. This CDR3 has 14 residues. V gave up 4 bases and J gave up 4 bases; unmatched junction bases: 9. CDR1 is SQVTM, CDR2 ANQGSEA, per germline. This CDR3 is CSVAPRLASYEQYF. CDR3 coding DNA: TGCAGCGTTGCCCCGAGACTAGCGTCGTACGAGCAGTACTTC.

The chain carries TRBV29-1 and TRBJ2-7, with TRBD1 matching 8 bases. Trimming removed 2 bases from V and 2 bases from J; junction bases left unmatched: 17. The germline CDR1 and CDR2 sequences are SQVTM and ANQGSEA. The CDR3 is 18 amino acids. The CDR3 coding sequence is TGCAGCGTTGAATTGGGACCGGGACAGGCCCGCTCCCCCTACGAGCAGTACTTC. It yields the protein CSVELGPGQARSPYEQYF.